Each of the 26 T cell receptor beta chains below was sequenced from the same sample in a study of shared clonotypes between healthy human individuals. Data came from immunoSEQ multiplex PCR; TCRdb stores just in-frame clones and leaves some out. The table includes 1.6 million or so clones, less than 99% detected once. The sample taken for sequencing was naive CD4+ T cells sorted from blood. Subset defined: CD45RA+ positively selected. Receptors were obtained from a man aged 25 to 40 in good health.

The chain joins TRBV25-1 to TRBJ2-5; TRBD1 aligns across 9 bases. This CDR3 is built from 15 residues. The germline gives CDR1 MGHDK, CDR2 SYGVNS. J was trimmed by 5 bases and V by 4 bases; bases with no gene match: 8. The CDR3, as DNA: TGTGCCAGCAGTGGAGGGACAGGGAGGACGGAGACCCAGTACTTC. Encoded protein: CASSGGTGRTETQYF.

The genes are TRBV9 and TRBJ2-7; TRBD1 matches at 9 bases. V was pared by 3 bases and J by 0 bases, with 1 base of the junction left unmatched. The germline V gene has CDR1 SGDLS and CDR2 YYNGEE. This CDR3 is 14 amino acids long. The CDR3 spells CASSGQGGSYEQYF. In DNA, the CDR3 is TGTGCCAGCAGCGGACAGGGGGGCTCCTACGAGCAGTACTTC. Using reference TRBV9 and TRBJ2-7 for the parts outside the CDR3, the full variable domain is DSGVTQTPKHLITATGQRVTLRCSPRSGDLSVYWYQQSLDQGLQFLIQYYNGEERAKGNILERFSAQQFPDLHSELNLSSLELGDSALYFCASSGQGGSYEQYFGPGTRLTVT.

The chain uses TRBV7-9 and TRBJ2-7, with TRBD2 matching 8 bases. The CDR3 loop spans 15 amino acids. The V segment lost 5 bases and the J segment 4 bases; nucleotides outside the gene matches: 10. From germline, CDR1 is SEHNR and CDR2 FQNEAQ (reference sequence). The CDR3 nucleotides read TGTGCCAGCAGCGCACTAGCGGCGGCGGCTTACGAGCAGTACTTC. Translating it yields CASSALAAAAYEQYF.

CDR3 loop: CASSRGNQETQYF. The CDR3 DNA reads TGTGCCAGCAGCCGGGGGAATCAAGAGACCCAGTACTTC. The V and J genes are TRBV9 and TRBJ2-5, with D possibly being TRBD2 (6 bases). The germline V gene has CDR1 SGDLS and CDR2 YYNGEE. V was pared by 4 bases and J by 2 bases, with 9 bases between. The CDR3 has 13 residues.

V gene TRBV2 combines with J gene TRBJ2-5, with D perhaps matching TRBD2 (5 bases). Per the germline V gene, CDR1 is SNHLY and CDR2 is FYNNEI. Trimming stripped 8 bases from V and 4 bases from J, with 17 bases between. This CDR3 has 14 residues. The CDR3 here is CASRFLASLETQYF. DNA of the CDR3: TGTGCCAGCCGGTTTCTAGCTTCGTTAGAGACCCAGTACTTC. Full variable domain (remainder filled in from reference TRBV2 and TRBJ2-5): EPEVTQTPSHQVTQMGQEVILRCVPISNHLYFYWYRQILGQKVEFLVSFYNNEISEKSEIFDDQFSVERPDGSNFTLKIRSTKLEDSAMYFCASRFLASLETQYFGPGTRLLVL.

This clone was seen a single time. The chain joins TRBV5-1 to TRBJ2-2; 7 nucleotides line up with TRBD1. This CDR3 is 15 amino acids long. Germline V lookup: CDR1 SGHRS, CDR2 YFSETQ. The ends lost 4 bases at V and 0 bases at J; junction bases unmatched: 3. The CDR3 here is CASSKGQPNTGELFF. The CDR3 nucleotides read TGCGCCAGCAGCAAGGGACAGCCGAACACCGGGGAGCTGTTTTTT.

This clone is a singleton in its sample. The genes are TRBV6-6 and TRBJ2-3; TRBD1 agrees at 8 bases. The CDR3 covers 13 residues. CDR1 is MNHNY, CDR2 SVGAGI, per germline (reference sequence). V lost 11 bases and J lost 6; bases outside the gene matches: 10. CDR3 DNA: TGTGCCGCAGGGGGCGGGGCACCGGATACGCAGTATTTT. Its protein product is CAAGGGAPDTQYF.

Regarding this clone: This same CDR3 is encoded by further DNA sequences in the sample. This chain links TRBV18 with TRBJ1-4; 9 nucleotides align to TRBD1. V lost 0 bases and J lost 7; bases outside the gene matches: 3. CDR3 size: 15 residues. Germline lookup yields CDR1 KGHSH and CDR2 LQKENI. CDR3 in DNA: TGTGCCAGCTCACCACCGGGACAGGGAGGTGAAAAACTGTTTTTT. Translation gives CASSPPGQGGEKLFF.

This CDR3 is CASSVAQASGFPYNEQFF. In DNA form, the CDR3 reads TGTGCCAGCAGCGTAGCTCAGGCTAGCGGGTTCCCCTACAATGAGCAGTTCTTC. This sequence joins TRBV9 and TRBJ2-1; 8 bases align to TRBD2. This CDR3 comprises 18 residues. Trimming at V came to 0 bases and at J to 2 bases, leaving 10 bases not matched to a gene. Germline CDR1 and CDR2: SGDLS and YYNGEE.

The rearrangement links TRBV5-1 to TRBJ2-1; TRBD1 agrees at 8 bases. The length of the CDR3 is 14 residues. Losses at the gene ends were 0 bases for V and 5 bases for J; bases not matched to a gene: 1. CDR1 SGHRS and CDR2 YFSETQ come from the germline V gene. DNA for the CDR3: TGCGCCAGCAGCTTGGGGACAGGGAACAATGAGCAGTTCTTC. Translated, it gives CASSLGTGNNEQFF.

This rearrangement joins TRBV18 to TRBJ2-7; tentative D call: TRBD2 (5 bases). The CDR3 extends over 15 amino acids. Germline CDR1 KGHSH, CDR2 LQKENI. Trimming stripped 1 base from V and 1 base from J, with 11 bases between. In nucleotides, the CDR3 is TGTGCCAGCTCACCACAGGACGGGAAATCCTACGAGCAGTACTTC. Encoded protein: CASSPQDGKSYEQYF.

As regards this clone: The junction shows a germline mismatch at one end, possibly a read error. The chain carries TRBV7-6 and TRBJ2-7; TRBD1 agrees at 9 bases. The germline V gene has CDR1 SGHVS and CDR2 FNYEAQ. The CDR3 sequence is 15 residues long. In DNA, the CDR3 is TGTGCCAGCAGTTTACCGGGACAGGGACCCTATGAGCAGTACTTC. Its protein product is CASSLPGQGPYEQYF.

The CDR3 is CASSHWDREIYEQYF. The CDR3 DNA sequence: TGTGCCAGCAGCCACTGGGACAGAGAAATCTACGAGCAGTACTTC. The chain uses TRBV7-2 and TRBJ2-7; 7 bases line up with TRBD1. CDR1 and CDR2 from the germline V gene are SGHTA and FQGNSA. The CDR3 loop spans 15 amino acids. J lost 3 bases, V lost 5 bases, and 10 bases had no gene match. The variable domain in full, with the rest retrieved from reference TRBV7-2 and TRBJ2-7, is GAGVSQSPSNKVTEKGKDVELRCDPISGHTALYWYRQSLGQGLEFLIYFQGNSAPDKSGLPSDRFSAERTGGSVSTLTIQRTQQEDSAVYLCASSHWDREIYEQYFGPGTRLTVT.

The chain couples TRBV5-4 to TRBJ2-1; TRBD2 is a possible D gene (5 bases). The CDR3 length is 17 residues. V was shortened by 6 bases and J by 5 bases, with 24 bases between the two germline ends. In germline, CDR1 is SGHNT, CDR2 YYREEE (reference sequence). The DNA of the CDR3 is TGTGCCAGCACCCTTAAGCTAGCCCACTTTCTCGACAATGAGCAGTTCTTC. Translating it yields CASTLKLAHFLDNEQFF.

The chain recombines TRBV28 with TRBJ1-5; D unresolved. The CDR3 sequence is 15 residues long. Looked up from germline, CDR1 is MDHEN and CDR2 is SYDVKM. Trimming shortened V by 8 bases and J by 2 bases, and 16 bases separated the two germline ends. CDR3: CASSYHGVGNQPQHF. The CDR3 DNA is TGTGCCAGCTCCTACCACGGGGTTGGCAATCAGCCCCAGCATTTT.

This clone has only one observation. The chain couples TRBV19 to TRBJ2-7; TRBD1 matches 7 bases. Germline loops: CDR1 LNHDA, CDR2 SQIVND (reference sequence). V lost 1 base to trimming and J lost 2 bases; unmatched junction nucleotides: 5. The CDR3 sequence is 15 residues long. The DNA for the CDR3 is TGTGCCAGTAGTATAGTTACAGGGGCGGCCTACGAGCAGTACTTC. Its translation: CASSIVTGAAYEQYF.

The chain recombines TRBV2 with TRBJ2-1; TRBD2 matches at 7 bases. After removal of 8 bases from V and 0 bases from J, the junction contained 19 bases not matched to a gene. This CDR3 is 19 amino acids long. Germline V gene lookup returns CDR1 SNHLY and CDR2 FYNNEI. The CDR3 nucleotides read TGTGCCAGCTCCCGGGGGGAACGGGGCAACGCAAACTCCTACAATGAGCAGTTCTTC. Its protein product is CASSRGERGNANSYNEQFF. The full variable domain, completed using reference TRBV2 and TRBJ2-1, is EPEVTQTPSHQVTQMGQEVILRCVPISNHLYFYWYRQILGQKVEFLVSFYNNEISEKSEIFDDQFSVERPDGSNFTLKIRSTKLEDSAMYFCASSRGERGNANSYNEQFFGPGTRLTVL.

This clone was seen only once. The chain links TRBV4-3 to TRBJ1-2; D is ambiguous. Trimming removed 0 bases at V and 5 bases at J, with 13 bases between. Germline V gene data show CDR1 as LGHNA and CDR2 as YSLEER. This CDR3 region has 15 residues. The CDR3 loop reads CASSQDGQVRYGYTF. Written as DNA, the CDR3 is TGCGCCAGCAGCCAAGACGGGCAGGTCAGATATGGCTACACCTTC.

Points on this clone: The same CDR3 arises from other DNA sequences in this sample as well. J is TRBJ2-3 and V is TRBV9; D call uncertain. Germline values: CDR1 SGDLS, CDR2 YYNGEE. Trimming pared 0 bases from V and 4 bases from J, leaving 9 bases between. The CDR3 is made up of 14 amino acids. The CDR3 sequence: CASSVASIPDTQYF. CDR3 DNA: TGTGCCAGCAGCGTAGCTTCCATTCCAGATACGCAGTATTTT.

The chain employs TRBV10-3 and TRBJ2-1, with D unclear. CDR3 length equals 12 residues. Looked up from germline, CDR1 is ENHRY and CDR2 is SYGVKD. V was trimmed by 0 bases and J by 9 bases, leaving 6 bases between them. For the CDR3, the DNA is TGTGCCATCAGTGAGTCGATTCCTGAGCAGTTCTTC. Its protein is CAISESIPEQFF.

The V gene is TRBV19, the J gene TRBJ2-7, with TRBD1 matching over 7 bases. Germline V CDR1 and CDR2: LNHDA, SQIVND (reference sequence). This CDR3 comprises 14 residues. V was pared by 6 bases and J by 4 bases, with 9 bases of the junction left unmatched. DNA of the CDR3: TGTGCCAGTAGGCACGCCGGGACAGCTTACGAGCAGTACTTC. This sequence encodes CASRHAGTAYEQYF.

The V call is TRBV27, the J call TRBJ2-1; 9 bases agree with TRBD1. V gave up 3 bases and J gave up 6 bases; unmatched junction bases: 9. From germline, CDR1 is MNHEY and CDR2 SMNVEV (reference sequence). The length of the CDR3 is 16 residues. The CDR3 here is CASSFGTGQGFNEQFF. As DNA, the CDR3 is TGTGCCAGCAGTTTCGGGACGGGACAGGGTTTCAATGAGCAGTTCTTC.

This clone came up once. This chain links TRBV27 with TRBJ1-5; D is undetermined. V shed 1 base and J shed 4 bases, with 17 bases lying between them. Germline V gene lookup returns CDR1 MNHEY and CDR2 SMNVEV (reference sequence). This CDR3 contains 17 residues. Written as DNA, the CDR3 is TGTGCCAGCAGTTTATATAACACACATTCCCTAAATCAGCCCCAGCATTTT. Protein: CASSLYNTHSLNQPQHF.

This chain joins TRBV9 and TRBJ2-1; TRBD2 agrees at 11 bases. CDR3 length: 15 amino acids. The V segment lost 6 bases and the J segment 3 bases; nucleotides outside the gene matches: 5. Germline CDR1 reads SGDLS; CDR2 reads YYNGEE. The CDR3 protein is CASTLGLAGYNEQFF. The CDR3 DNA sequence: TGTGCCAGCACCCTTGGACTAGCGGGCTACAATGAGCAGTTCTTC. Full variable domain (outside the CDR3, taken from reference TRBV9 and TRBJ2-1): DSGVTQTPKHLITATGQRVTLRCSPRSGDLSVYWYQQSLDQGLQFLIQYYNGEERAKGNILERFSAQQFPDLHSELNLSSLELGDSALYFCASTLGLAGYNEQFFGPGTRLTVL.

This clone was recorded only once. This chain uses TRBV5-1 with TRBJ2-5, with 7 nucleotides matching TRBD1. The V gene end was trimmed by 0 bases and the J gene end by 5 bases; junction bases not matched to a gene: 4. The CDR3 totals 14 residues. Germline V gene lookup returns CDR1 SGHRS and CDR2 YFSETQ. For the CDR3, the DNA is TGCGCCAGCAGCTTGGAAGTGGGACAGGAGACCCAGTACTTC. As protein: CASSLEVGQETQYF.

The chain carries TRBV19 and TRBJ2-3, with 16 bases that match TRBD2. From germline, CDR1 is LNHDA and CDR2 SQIVND (reference sequence). The CDR3 contains 19 residues. V lost 1 base to trimming and J lost 2 bases; unmatched junction nucleotides: 6. This CDR3 reads CASSIAGLAGGPPTDTQYF. The CDR3 DNA reads TGTGCCAGTAGTATAGCGGGACTAGCGGGAGGGCCCCCCACAGATACGCAGTATTTT. The variable domain in full, completed from reference TRBV19 and TRBJ2-3, reads DGGITQSPKYLFRKEGQNVTLSCEQNLNHDAMYWYRQDPGQGLRLIYYSQIVNDFQKGDIAEGYSVSREKKESFPLTVTSAQKNPTAFYLCASSIAGLAGGPPTDTQYFGPGTRLTVL.